This TCR beta chain came from a study of regulatory T cells in long-lasting Graves disease. Study as a whole: For under 3 months, newly diagnosed Graves' patients had been taking antithyroid drugs.

Relying on iRepertoire HTBI primers and Arm-PCR of CDR3 regions, the team built TCR beta libraries. From the multiplex PCR reads, TCRdb called clonotypes with MiXCR, one entry per CDR3 protein. The repertoire holds about 210,000 distinct CDR3 sequences, with about 19% as singletons. Germline values: CDR1 SGDLS, CDR2 YYNGEE. V lost 2 bases and J lost 8; bases outside the gene matches: 7. There are 15 residues in the CDR3. Time point described: newly diagnosed GD, antithyroid drugs for less than 3 months. Extracted RNA from PBMCs served as the source of the TCR library. This clonotype showed up many times. This sample also belongs to another study, concerning T cells in Graves' hyperthyroidism and ophthalmopathy. That source reports: The HTBI primer set was used in a first-round RT-PCR of the TCR CDR3. Blood samples included most of the expanded thyroid clonotypes exceeding 0.001.

The receptor was isolated from a woman younger than 45 with Graves disease. The input for sequencing was peripheral blood mononuclear cells (PBMCs), taken at new diagnosis, from a patient treated with antithyroid drugs. The chain couples TRBV9 to TRBJ2-1; TRBD1 matches 10 bases. The CDR3, as DNA: TGTGCCAGCAGCGTCGGGACAGGGGTTGGAGATGAGCAGTTCTTC. This translates into CASSVGTGVGDEQFF.